What follows is one TCR beta chain and its context. Its target is not known. The hyperthyroidism was newly diagnosed and had lasted under 2 months; the patients were aged 18 to 65. PBMCs came from over 8.5 ml fresh peripheral blood. The data stem from a study of T cells in Graves' hyperthyroidism and ophthalmopathy. Findings of the study overall: Most thyroid clonotypes expanded above 0.001 were also detected in blood. The model foresaw ophthalmopathy a median 6.5 months prior to onset.

This CDR3 contains 12 residues. Germline V gives CDR1 DFQATT, CDR2 SNEGSKA (reference sequence). Trimming took off 1 base at V and 7 bases at J, with 5 bases between the two ends. It was RNA transcripts that yielded the amplified TCR beta CDR3 regions. First-round RT-PCR targeting the TCR CDR3 was performed with the HTBI primer set. One entry per CDR3 protein, called by TCRdb with MiXCR from the multiplex PCR reads. The table includes 250,000 to 300,000 distinct CDR3 sequences, 14% to 15% detected once. V gene TRBV20-1 combines with J gene TRBJ1-6, with D unresolved. Sample: blood. The TCR sequence derives from a woman aged 40-49 years with Graves' hyperthyroidism that later progressed to Graves' ophthalmopathy. CDR3 coding DNA: TGCAGTGCTAGAGCAGACAATTCACCCCTCCACTTT. Amino acids: CSARADNSPLHF.